This TCR delta chain was captured in a study of gamma delta lymphoproliferative disorders and STAT genes. TCRdb fed the multiplex PCR reads into CATT to redo clone calling. The table has about 1,600 delta-chain clones, approximately 1.2% seen once. About this clone: The amino acid sequence in TCRdb belongs to a much larger clone and departs from this DNA's translation at residue 3, likely a sequencing read error; the sequence shown is translated from the DNA.

Genomic DNA from isolated PBMCs served as the sequencing template. The CDR3 is made up of 14 amino acids. In germline, CDR1 is GEAIGNYY, CDR2 EKD. This sequence originates from a human donor in good health. Specimen: blood. J is TRDJ1 and V is TRDV2; 8 nucleotides align to TRDD3. CDR3 loop: CASDLMGDSDKLIF. The DNA of the CDR3 is TGTGCCTCTGACCTCATGGGGGATTCCGATAAACTCATCTTT.